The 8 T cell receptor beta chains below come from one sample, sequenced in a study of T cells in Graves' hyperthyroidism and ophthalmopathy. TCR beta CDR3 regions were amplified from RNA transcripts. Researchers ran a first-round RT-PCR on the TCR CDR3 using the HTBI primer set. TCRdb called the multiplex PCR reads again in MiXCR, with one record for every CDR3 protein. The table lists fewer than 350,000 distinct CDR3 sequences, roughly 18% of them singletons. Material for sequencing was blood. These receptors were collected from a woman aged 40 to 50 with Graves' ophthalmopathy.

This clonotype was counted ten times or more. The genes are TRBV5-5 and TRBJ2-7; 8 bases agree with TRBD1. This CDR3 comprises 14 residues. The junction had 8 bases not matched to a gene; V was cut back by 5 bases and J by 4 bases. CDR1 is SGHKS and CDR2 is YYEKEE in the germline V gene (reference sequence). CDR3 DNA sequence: TGTGCCAGCAGTCGAGACAGGGGTTCATACGAGCAGTACTTC. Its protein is CASSRDRGSYEQYF. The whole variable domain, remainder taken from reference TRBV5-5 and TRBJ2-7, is DAGVTQSPTHLIKTRGQQVTLRCSPISGHKSVSWYQQVLGQGPQFIFQYYEKEERGRGNFPDRFSARQFPNYSSELNVNALLLGDSALYLCASSRDRGSYEQYFGPGTRLTVT.

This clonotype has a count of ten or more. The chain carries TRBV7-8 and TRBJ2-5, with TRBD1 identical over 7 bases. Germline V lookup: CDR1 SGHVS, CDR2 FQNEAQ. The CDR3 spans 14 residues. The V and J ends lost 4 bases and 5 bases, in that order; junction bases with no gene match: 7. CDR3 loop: CASSSTGTGETQYF. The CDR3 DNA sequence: TGTGCCAGCAGCTCGACAGGGACCGGGGAGACCCAGTACTTC.

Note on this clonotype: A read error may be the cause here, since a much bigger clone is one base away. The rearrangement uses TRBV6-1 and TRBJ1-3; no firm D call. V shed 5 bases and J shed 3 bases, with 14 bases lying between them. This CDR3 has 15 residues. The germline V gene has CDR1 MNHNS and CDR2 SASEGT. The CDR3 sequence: CASSRPTARGNTIYF. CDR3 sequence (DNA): TGTGCCAGCAGTAGGCCTACCGCCCGTGGAAACACCATATATTTT.

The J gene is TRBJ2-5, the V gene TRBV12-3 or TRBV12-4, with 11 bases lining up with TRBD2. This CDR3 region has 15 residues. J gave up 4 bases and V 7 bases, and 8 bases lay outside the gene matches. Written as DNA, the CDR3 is TGTGCCAGCACCTTTACTAGCGGGAGAGGAGAGACCCAGTACTTC. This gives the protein CASTFTSGRGETQYF.

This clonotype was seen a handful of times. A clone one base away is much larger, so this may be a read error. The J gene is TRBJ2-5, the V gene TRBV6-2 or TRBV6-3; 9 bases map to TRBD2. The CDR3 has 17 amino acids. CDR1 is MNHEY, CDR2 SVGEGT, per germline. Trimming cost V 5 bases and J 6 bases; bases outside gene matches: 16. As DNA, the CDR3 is TGTGCCAGCAGTGACCTCCACAGGCGGGAGGGCCCTCAGACCCAGTACTTC. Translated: CASSDLHRREGPQTQYF.

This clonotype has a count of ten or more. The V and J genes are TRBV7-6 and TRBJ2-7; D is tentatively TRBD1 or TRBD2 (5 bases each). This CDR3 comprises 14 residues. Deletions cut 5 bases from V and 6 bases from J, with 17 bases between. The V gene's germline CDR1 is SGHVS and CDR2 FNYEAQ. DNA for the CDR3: TGTGCCAGCAGCCCTATTAATTCGAGGGGCGAGCAGTACTTC. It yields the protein CASSPINSRGEQYF.

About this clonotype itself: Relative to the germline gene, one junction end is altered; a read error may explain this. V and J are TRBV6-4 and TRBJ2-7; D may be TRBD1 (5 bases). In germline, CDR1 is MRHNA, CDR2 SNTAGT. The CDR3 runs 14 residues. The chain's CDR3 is CASSDQGTSAPLHF. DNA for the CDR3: TGTGCCAGCAGTGACCAGGGTACGAGTGCGCCCCTCCACTTC.

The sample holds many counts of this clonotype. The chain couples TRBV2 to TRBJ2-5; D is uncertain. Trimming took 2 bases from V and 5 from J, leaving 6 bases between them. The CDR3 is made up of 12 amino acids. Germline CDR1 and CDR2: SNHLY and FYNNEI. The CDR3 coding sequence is TGTGCCAGCAGTGAATTAGTTGAGACCCAGTACTTC. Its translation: CASSELVETQYF.